This TCR beta chain was sequenced in a study of monozygotic twins with inflammatory bowel disease. After re-calling the 5' RACE reads, TCRdb lists one entry per CDR3 protein, DNA absent. This sample's table has about 160,000 distinct CDR3 sequences. Broader study findings: Varied immunosuppressive treatments among patients may have increased repertoire variability.

The V gene's germline CDR1 is MNHEY and CDR2 SMNVEV (reference sequence). The CDR3 length is 15 residues. No sorting of T cells preceded isolation of total RNA from whole blood. With respect to this clonotype: Its specificity is not known.

The clonotype originates from a human donor with ulcerative colitis or Crohn's disease, or a healthy co-twin of an affected twin (not recorded which). The chain couples TRBV27 to TRBJ2-5; the D gene TCRdb calls, TRBD2, cannot be checked with no DNA. The sequencing input was blood. The CDR3: CASGRPGTKEETQYF.